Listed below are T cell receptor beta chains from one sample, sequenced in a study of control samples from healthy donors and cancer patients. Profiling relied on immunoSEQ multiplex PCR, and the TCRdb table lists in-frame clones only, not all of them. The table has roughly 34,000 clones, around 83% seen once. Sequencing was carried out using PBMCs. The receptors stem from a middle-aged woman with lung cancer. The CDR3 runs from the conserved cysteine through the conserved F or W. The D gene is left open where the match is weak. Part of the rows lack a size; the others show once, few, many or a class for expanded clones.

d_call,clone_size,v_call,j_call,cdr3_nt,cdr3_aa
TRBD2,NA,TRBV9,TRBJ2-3,TGTGCCAGCAGCGTAGCTGGGACTAGGGCAGATACGCAGTATTTT,CASSVAGTRADTQYF
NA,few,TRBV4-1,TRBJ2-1,TGCGCCAGCAGCCGCCGGGACCCATACAATGAGCAGTTCTTC,CASSRRDPYNEQFF
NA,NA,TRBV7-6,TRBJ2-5,TGTGCCAGCAGCTTAGGACAGGTTCAAGAGACCCAGTACTTC,CASSLGQVQETQYF
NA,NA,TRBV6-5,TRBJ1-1,TGTGCCAGCCTTGGGGCCCTACTTACCTCTGAAGCTTTCTTT,CASLGALLTSEAFF
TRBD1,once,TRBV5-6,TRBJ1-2,TGTGCCAGCAGCCGTGGTACAGGGGGCTATGGCTACACCTTC,CASSRGTGGYGYTF
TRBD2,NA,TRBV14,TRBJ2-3,TGTGCCAGCAGCCAAGGTGGTAGCGGGACGCAGTATTTT,CASSQGGSGTQYF
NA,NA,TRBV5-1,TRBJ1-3,TGCGCCAGCAGCTTGGGGCAGCTGCTGTATTTT,CASSLGQLLYF
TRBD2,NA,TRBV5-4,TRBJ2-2,TGTGCCAGCAGCCATCTCGGGGGGGGCACCGGGGAGCTGTTTTTT,CASSHLGGGTGELFF
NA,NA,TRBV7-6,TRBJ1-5,TGTGCCAGCAGCTTAGATCCAGGGAATCAGCCCCAGCATTTT,CASSLDPGNQPQHF
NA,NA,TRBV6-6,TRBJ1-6,TGTGCCAGCAGCCCGACAGATAATAATTCACCCCTCCACTTT,CASSPTDNNSPLHF
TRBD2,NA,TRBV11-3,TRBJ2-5,TGTGCCAGCAGCTTAGCCGGGGGGGCGCAAGAGACCCAGTACTTC,CASSLAGGAQETQYF
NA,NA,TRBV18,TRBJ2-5,TGTGCCAGCTCCGAGATCGGGGTCCAAGAGACCCAGTACTTC,CASSEIGVQETQYF
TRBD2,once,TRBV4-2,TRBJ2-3,TGTGCCAGCAGCCAAGATAAAAGCGGGGGAACAGATACGCAGTATTTT,CASSQDKSGGTDTQYF
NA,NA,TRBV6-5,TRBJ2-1,TGTGCCAGCCTAAAAGCGACTGTCGGCAATGAGCAGTTCTTC,CASLKATVGNEQFF
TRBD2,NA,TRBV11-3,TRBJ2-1,TGTGCCAGCAGCCCGCAACTAGCGGGGGTGAGGAATGAGCAGTTCTTC,CASSPQLAGVRNEQFF
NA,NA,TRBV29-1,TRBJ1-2,TGCAGCGTATGGGACGGGGAGGCCCCCGGGTCGGGCTACACCTTC,CSVWDGEAPGSGYTF
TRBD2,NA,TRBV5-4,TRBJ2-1,TGTGCCAGCAGCCCCGGACTAGCGGGGTGGCAGTTCTTC,CASSPGLAGWQFF
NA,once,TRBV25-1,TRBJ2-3,TGTGCCAGCAGTGGAACGGGGGACACAGATACGCAGTATTTT,CASSGTGDTDTQYF
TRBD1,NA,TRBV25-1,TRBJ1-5,TGTGCCAGCAGTGCGGACAGGAGCAATCAGCCCCAGCATTTT,CASSADRSNQPQHF
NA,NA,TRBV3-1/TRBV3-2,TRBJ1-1,TGTGCCAGCAGCCAATTTTTATCCGGCACTGAAGCTTTCTTT,CASSQFLSGTEAFF
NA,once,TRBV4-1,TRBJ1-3,TGCGCCAGCAGCCAAGATCTTTCCGGATCTGGAAACACCATATATTTT,CASSQDLSGSGNTIYF
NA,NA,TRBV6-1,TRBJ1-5,TGTGCCAGCAGTGAGGGTCTTACAGACCATCAGCCCCAGCATTTT,CASSEGLTDHQPQHF
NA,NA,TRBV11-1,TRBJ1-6,TGTGCCAGCAGCCCGTCGCTGACAGGTCAACCCCTCCACTTT,CASSPSLTGQPLHF
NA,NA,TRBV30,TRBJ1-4,TGTGCCTTGCGGGACACCCCAACTAATGAAAAACTGTTTTTT,CALRDTPTNEKLFF
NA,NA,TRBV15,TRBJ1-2,TGTGCCACCAGCAGAGATTATCAGGGGTACTATGGCTACACCTTC,CATSRDYQGYYGYTF
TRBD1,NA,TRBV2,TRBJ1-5,TGTGCCAGCAGGGAGACAGGGGGGGGCAATCAGCCCCAGCATTTT,CASRETGGGNQPQHF
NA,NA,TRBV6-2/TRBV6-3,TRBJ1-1,TGTGCCAGCAGTCTTCCCCAACAGGGAAAAGGGAACACTGAAGCTTTCTTT,CASSLPQQGKGNTEAFF
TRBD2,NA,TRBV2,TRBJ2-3,TGTGCCAGCAGGAGAGGGCCTAGCGGGGGAGAAGGAGATACGCAGTATTTT,CASRRGPSGGEGDTQYF
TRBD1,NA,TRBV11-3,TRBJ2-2,TGTGCCAGCAACCCTGGGGACAGCTACACCGGGGAGCTGTTTTTT,CASNPGDSYTGELFF
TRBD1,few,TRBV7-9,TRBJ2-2,TGTGCCAGCTACCGACAGGGAGCGAACACCGGGGAGCTGTTTTTT,CASYRQGANTGELFF
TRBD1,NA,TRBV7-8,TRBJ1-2,TGTGCCAGCAGCCCCCGGGACAGGGGGCATCAGGGCTACACCTTC,CASSPRDRGHQGYTF
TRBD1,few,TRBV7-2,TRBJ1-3,TGTGCCAGCAGCTTAGGTGGGACAGGGCCGAAGAACACCATATATTTT,CASSLGGTGPKNTIYF
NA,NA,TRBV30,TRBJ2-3,TGTGCCTGGAGTGTCCCGCTCAGCACAGATACGCAGTATTTT,CAWSVPLSTDTQYF
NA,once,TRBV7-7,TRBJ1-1,TGTGCCAGCAGCCGAAATGCGGACACTGAAGCTTTCTTT,CASSRNADTEAFF
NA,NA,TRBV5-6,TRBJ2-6,TGTGCCAGCAGCTTGAAGGGGCACTCTGGGGCCAACGTCCTGACTTTC,CASSLKGHSGANVLTF
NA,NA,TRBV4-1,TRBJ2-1,TGCGCCAGCAGCCAAGATTTTTTATCAGATGACAATGAGCAGTTCTTC,CASSQDFLSDDNEQFF
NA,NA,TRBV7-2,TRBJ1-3,TGTGCCAGCAGTTCGGACAGCTCTGGAAACACCATATATTTT,CASSSDSSGNTIYF
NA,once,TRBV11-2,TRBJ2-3,TGTGCCAGCAGCTTTTCCGCAGGGGCGGATACGCAGTATTTT,CASSFSAGADTQYF
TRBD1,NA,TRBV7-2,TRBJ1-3,TGTGCCAGCAGCCCGGACAGGGCTGGAAACACCATATATTTT,CASSPDRAGNTIYF
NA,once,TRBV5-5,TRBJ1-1,TGTGCCAGCAGCTTAACGTCGAGGAACACTGAAGCTTTCTTT,CASSLTSRNTEAFF
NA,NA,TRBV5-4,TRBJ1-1,TGTGCCAGCAGCTTGATCAAGAACACTGAAGCTTTCTTT,CASSLIKNTEAFF
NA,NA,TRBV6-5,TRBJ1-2,TGTGCCAGCAGTTACTCGGAGGGGGGGGCTTTCTATGGCTACACCTTC,CASSYSEGGAFYGYTF
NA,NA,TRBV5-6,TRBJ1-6,TGTGCCAGCAGCTTGTTAGCGCCGAATTCACCCCTCCACTTT,CASSLLAPNSPLHF
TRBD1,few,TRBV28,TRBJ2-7,TGTGCCAGCAGCCTTCCGAGGACAGGTGATTTCTACGAGCAGTACTTC,CASSLPRTGDFYEQYF
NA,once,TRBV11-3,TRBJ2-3,TGTGCCAGCAGCCCCAGCGGACTAACGGATACAGATACGCAGTATTTT,CASSPSGLTDTDTQYF
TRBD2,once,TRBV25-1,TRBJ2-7,TGTGCCAGCAGTGCCCCGGGACTAGCGGAATACGAGCAGTACTTC,CASSAPGLAEYEQYF
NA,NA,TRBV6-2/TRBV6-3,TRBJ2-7,TGTGCCAGCAGTAACCTGGGGCGCGAGCAGTACTTC,CASSNLGREQYF
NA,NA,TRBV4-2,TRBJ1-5,TGTGCCAGCAGCCAAGGACAGGATTTGAGTCAGCCCCAGCATTTT,CASSQGQDLSQPQHF
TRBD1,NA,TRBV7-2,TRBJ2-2,TGTGCCAGCAGCTTAGAGGGGGCCCGAGGCACCGGGGAGCTGTTTTTT,CASSLEGARGTGELFF
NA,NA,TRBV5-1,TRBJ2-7,TGCGCCAGCAGCCCGTCTGGAGGGCTCTCCTACGAGCAGTACTTC,CASSPSGGLSYEQYF